This T cell receptor (beta chain) was captured by sequencing in a study of tumor-infiltrating lymphocytes in primary liver carcinoma. TCR beta cDNA came from roughly 450 ng total RNA, primed with a constant-region primer. The TCR beta library was amplified through three nested multiplex PCR rounds in a modified ARM-PCR procedure. PCR rounds one and two used TRBV1-TRBV30 forward primers with a C-beta reverse primer for approximately 11 cycles each. TCRdb analysed the multiplex PCR reads with MiXCR anew, one entry per CDR3 protein. Among fewer than 400,000 distinct CDR3 sequences listed, 65% were seen once. The CDR3 is 12 amino acids. Per germline, CDR1 GTSNPN and CDR2 SVGIG (reference sequence). As regards this clonotype: The junction and the germline gene differ at one end; a read error may be behind it.

Germline DNA was also extracted, and blood RNA was taken from unsorted whole blood. The specimen was peripheral blood. V gene TRBV30 combines with J gene TRBJ2-7, with TRBD2 as a possible D gene (5 bases). The receptor's source is a middle-aged man with primary liver carcinoma and hepatitis B virus infection. CDR3 bases: TGTGACTGGAGTGACACCGGGGACGAGCAGTACTTC. Residues: CDWSDTGDEQYF.